The present T cell receptor (beta chain) was sequenced within a study of T cell repertoires in cytomegalovirus infection. Study-level background: From public TCR beta signatures came an indication of both CMV infection and matching HLA type. The study's findings and limits: Totalled public TCR beta family frequency picked out people who carried CMV plus the relevant HLA. The ex vivo response was dominated by HLA-C-restricted CMV-specific TCR beta clonotypes.

V lost 6 bases, J lost 0 bases, and 12 bases lay in between. Germline V gene data show CDR1 as SQVTM and CDR2 as ANQGSEA. This CDR3 contains 14 residues. MiXCR, run by TCRdb on the reads, gives a single entry per CDR3 protein. The table lists a few hundred thousand distinct CDR3 sequences, about a sixth of them singletons. Comments on this clonotype: Its antigen is as yet unknown.

The chain employs TRBV29-1 and TRBJ2-1; a weak D match, TRBD1 (6 bases). The receptor was derived from a human donor in good health (CMV status not recorded). Some clones in this sample may be carry-over from other donors' samples. What was sequenced was PBMCs. The CDR3 DNA sequence: TGCAGCGTGGTCGGACAGAGCTCCTACAATGAGCAGTTCTTC. Translating gives CSVVGQSSYNEQFF.